Here is one T cell receptor (beta chain) with its context. Its antigen is currently unknown. The sample is drawn from a study of tumor-infiltrating lymphocytes in primary liver carcinoma. General observations from the study: Researchers found tumor-adjacent and tumor-blood pairs overlapped less than tumor region pairs.

Co-extraction yielded RNA and DNA from about 20-30 mg of unsorted bulk tissue. Each tumor specimen held more than 90% viable tumor cells. A primer in the constant region served to generate TCR beta cDNA from 450 to 600 ng of total RNA. A slightly modified ARM-PCR protocol with three nested multiplex PCR rounds produced these TCR beta libraries. Via MiXCR, TCRdb re-called the multiplex PCR reads, giving one row per CDR3 protein. The sample has about 100,000 distinct CDR3 sequences; more than 65% are singletons. Sequencing was done on a sample of liver tumor tissue from sampling region 2. Specified subset: tumor region T2, inferior pole. The TCR sequence derives from a woman in her sixties with primary liver carcinoma and hepatitis B virus infection.

For the CDR3, the DNA is TGCATCGGCAGCCAACAGGGAGAATACGAGCAGTACTTC. Protein: CIGSQQGEYEQYF. The V gene is TRBV4-1, the J gene TRBJ2-7; perhaps TRBD1 as D (6 bases). CDR1 is MGHRA and CDR2 is YSYEKL in the germline V gene. The CDR3 sequence is 13 residues long.